Below, 20 T cell receptor beta chains from the same sample are listed, as sequenced in a study of blood T cell repertoires in COVID-19. Here immunoSEQ multiplex PCR was the method, and the copy in TCRdb shows in-frame clones only, minus some. The sample carries roughly 180,000 clones, around 83% recorded once. The material sequenced was PBMCs or T cells enriched from blood (not recorded which). These receptors were obtained from a man aged 40-55 years who had recovered from COVID-19.

The rearrangement links TRBV21-1 to TRBJ2-2; the DNA was not compared with TRBD2, the D call given in the table. TRBV21-1 counts as a pseudogene. This CDR3 region has 16 residues. The CDR3 here is CASSKAPGENTGELFF. DNA of the CDR3: TGTGCCAGCAGCAAAGCTCCCGGGGAGAACACCGGGGAGCTGTTTTTT.

The rearrangement joins TRBV11-3 to TRBJ1-3, with TRBD1 as a possible D gene (6 bases). V was pared by 0 bases and J by 0 bases, with 12 bases between. Germline lookup yields CDR1 SGHNT and CDR2 YENEEA. This CDR3 region has 17 residues. CDR3 amino acids: CASSLDDARGSGNTIYF. DNA for the CDR3: TGTGCCAGCAGCTTAGATGATGCCAGGGGCTCTGGAAACACCATATATTTT. Based on the CDR3 plus reference TRBV11-3 and TRBJ1-3, the full variable domain is EAGVVQSPRYKIIEKKQPVAFWCNPISGHNTLYWYLQNLGQGPELLIRYENEEAVDDSQLPKDRFSAERLKGVDSTLKIQPAELGDSAVYLCASSLDDARGSGNTIYFGEGSWLTVV.

The table lists this clone with a count of one. The rearrangement uses TRBV18 and TRBJ2-1; 8 nucleotides line up with TRBD2. The CDR3 has 17 amino acids. Trimming removed 3 bases from V and 3 bases from J; junction bases left unmatched: 10. CDR1 is KGHSH, CDR2 LQKENI, per germline. The CDR3, as DNA: TGTGCCAGCTCACCTTCGGGGAGGACTAGCAGCTACAATGAGCAGTTCTTC. Translating it yields CASSPSGRTSSYNEQFF. Filled out from reference TRBV18 and TRBJ2-1, the complete variable domain reads NAGVMQNPRHLVRRRGQEARLRCSPMKGHSHVYWYRQLPEEGLKFMVYLQKENIIDESGMPKERFSAEFPKEGPSILRIQQVVRGDSAAYFCASSPSGRTSSYNEQFFGPGTRLTVL.

A note on this clone: The same CDR3 is also encoded by other DNA sequences in this sample. The V and J genes are TRBV28 and TRBJ1-2; D gene unclear. Germline loops: CDR1 MDHEN, CDR2 SYDVKM. The CDR3 has 11 residues. V was clipped by 4 bases and J by 4 bases, with 4 bases between them. The CDR3 spells CASSSSYGYTF. As DNA, the CDR3 is TGTGCCAGCAGTTCCTCCTATGGCTACACCTTC.

The rearrangement joins TRBV27 to TRBJ2-1; 8 positions agree with TRBD1. The trim removed 10 bases at V and 9 bases at J, leaving 17 bases unmatched. Germline V CDR1 and CDR2: MNHEY, SMNVEV (reference sequence). This CDR3 comprises 15 residues. The CDR3 loop reads CATVAGTGKNGEQFF. The DNA for the CDR3 is TGTGCCACCGTCGCCGGGACAGGTAAAAACGGTGAGCAGTTCTTC.

The V call is TRBV7-6, the J call TRBJ2-6; weak D call: TRBD1 (6 bases). Germline CDR1 is SGHVS and CDR2 is FNYEAQ. CDR3 length: 15 amino acids. V was cut by 5 bases and J by 4 bases, with 12 bases left in between. CDR3 sequence (DNA): TGTGCCAGCAGCCCGTCGACAGGCGGGGCCAACGTCCTGACTTTC. It specifies CASSPSTGGANVLTF.

This clone was seen a single time. The chain joins TRBV12-3 or TRBV12-4 to TRBJ1-1; D unclear. V gave up 9 bases and J gave up 7 bases, with 9 bases separating them. The CDR3 totals 10 residues. The CDR3 spells CASRRSEAFF. In DNA form, the CDR3 reads TGTGCCAGTCGAAGGAGTGAAGCTTTCTTT.

The chain combines TRBV27 with TRBJ2-3; TRBD2 is a possible D gene (5 bases). The CDR3 extends over 10 amino acids. Between the trimmed V and J ends, which lost 7 bases and 11 bases, there was a span of 10 bases. CDR1 and CDR2 (germline): MNHEY, SMNVEV (reference sequence). DNA of the CDR3: TGTGCCAGCATAGGGAGACAGCAGTATTTT. The encoded protein is CASIGRQQYF.

The genes are TRBV19 and TRBJ1-1, with D tentatively TRBD1 (5 bases). The ends were cut back, 5 bases at V and 8 bases at J, with 9 bases in the middle. The CDR3 covers 11 residues. Germline V gene data show CDR1 as LNHDA and CDR2 as SQIVND (reference sequence). CDR3 nucleotides: TGTGCCAGTAGTCTCGACAGAGAAGCTTTCTTT. Its protein product is CASSLDREAFF.

This sequence joins TRBV7-3 and TRBJ2-2; D unclear. The V end lost 5 bases, the J end lost 7 bases, and 11 bases lay between the germline ends. Germline V gene lookup returns CDR1 SGHTA and CDR2 FQGTGA. The CDR3 has 13 amino acids. In DNA form, the CDR3 reads TGTGCCAGCAGCCGGAGCGCCATCGGGGAGCTGTTTTTT. Its protein is CASSRSAIGELFF.

This chain links TRBV6-5 with TRBJ2-7; D possibly corresponds to TRBD2 (6 bases). CDR1 is MNHEY, CDR2 SVGAGI, per germline. The ends were cut back, 6 bases at V and 2 bases at J, with 17 bases in the middle. This CDR3 has 15 amino acids. This CDR3 is CASRPRDGGTYEQYF. DNA of the CDR3: TGTGCCAGCAGGCCAAGGGACGGGGGAACCTACGAGCAGTACTTC.

This clone has only a few counts. This sequence joins TRBV25-1 and TRBJ1-1; tentatively, D is TRBD1 (6 bases). Trimming left V 2 bases short and J 1 base short, with 8 bases between. The germline CDR1 and CDR2 sequences are MGHDK and SYGVNS. The CDR3 contains 14 residues. CDR3 residues: CASSERQENTEAFF. The CDR3 DNA is TGTGCCAGCAGTGAAAGACAGGAGAACACTGAAGCTTTCTTT.

The chain has TRBV5-6 and TRBJ2-7; D perhaps matches TRBD1 (6 bases). The CDR3 is made up of 15 amino acids. Germline V gene sequence: CDR1 SGHDT, CDR2 YYEEEE. V was pared by 3 bases and J by 0 bases, with 13 bases between. DNA for the CDR3: TGTGCCAGCAGCTCCCGGACAGTCAGCTCCTACGAGCAGTACTTC. Protein sequence: CASSSRTVSSYEQYF.

The V call is TRBV6-6, the J call TRBJ1-1, with a possible D match to TRBD1 (6 bases). The CDR3 extends over 12 amino acids. Germline CDR1 and CDR2: MNHNY and SVGAGI (reference sequence). V was shortened by 8 bases and J by 6 bases, with 13 bases between the two germline ends. This chain's CDR3 is CASWQGIAEAFF. CDR3 DNA: TGTGCCAGCTGGCAGGGGATCGCTGAAGCTTTCTTT.

The rearrangement links TRBV24-1 to TRBJ1-5; a weak D match, TRBD1 (5 bases). The germline V gene encodes CDR1 KGHDR and CDR2 SFDVKD. Trimming pared 1 base from V and 5 bases from J, leaving 8 bases between. The CDR3 runs 14 residues. The CDR3 reads CATSDLKGDQPQHF. The CDR3 nucleotides read TGTGCCACCAGTGATTTAAAAGGGGATCAGCCCCAGCATTTT.

The J gene is TRBJ1-1, the V gene TRBV5-5, with TRBD1 identical over 9 bases. The germline V gene has CDR1 SGHKS and CDR2 YYEKEE (reference sequence). The CDR3 sequence is 15 residues long. V lost 0 bases and J lost 5; bases outside the gene matches: 5. The CDR3: CASSLAWDRDTEAFF. Here the CDR3 DNA reads TGTGCCAGCAGCTTGGCATGGGACAGGGATACTGAAGCTTTCTTT.

The chain joins TRBV5-1 to TRBJ2-1; 7 positions agree with TRBD2. The junction had 5 bases not matched to a gene; V was cut back by 3 bases and J by 5 bases. This CDR3 region has 14 residues. Germline V gene data show CDR1 as SGHRS and CDR2 as YFSETQ. The CDR3 DNA reads as TGCGCCAGCAGCTCGGGGGGAACTCACAATGAGCAGTTCTTC. Its protein is CASSSGGTHNEQFF.

This clone was picked up a small number of times. The chain couples TRBV7-2 to TRBJ2-7, with D possibly matching TRBD1 (6 bases). Trimming left V 1 base short and J 2 bases short, with 15 bases between. This CDR3 is built from 16 residues. The germline CDR1 and CDR2 sequences are SGHTA and FQGNSA. The CDR3 DNA reads TGTGCCAGCAGCTTAGGTGGGGGCAGGCTCCCCTACGAGCAGTACTTC. It encodes CASSLGGGRLPYEQYF.

The chain links TRBV11-2 to TRBJ1-1, with D perhaps TRBD1 (6 bases). Trimming shortened V by 0 bases and J by 5 bases, and 13 bases separated the two germline ends. Germline CDR1 and CDR2: SGHAT and FQNNGV. This CDR3 has 15 amino acids. CDR3 sequence (DNA): TGTGCCAGCAGCTTAGACGGGGGGCGGGGTACTGAAGCTTTCTTT. It codes for CASSLDGGRGTEAFF.

The rearrangement joins TRBV5-1 to TRBJ1-2; TRBD1 is a possible D gene (6 bases). The germline gives CDR1 SGHRS, CDR2 YFSETQ. V gave up 1 base and J gave up 7 bases, with 11 bases separating them. This CDR3 region has 13 residues. The CDR3 reads CASSLRRGTGYTF. For the CDR3, the DNA is TGCGCCAGCAGCTTGCGAAGGGGGACTGGCTACACCTTC.